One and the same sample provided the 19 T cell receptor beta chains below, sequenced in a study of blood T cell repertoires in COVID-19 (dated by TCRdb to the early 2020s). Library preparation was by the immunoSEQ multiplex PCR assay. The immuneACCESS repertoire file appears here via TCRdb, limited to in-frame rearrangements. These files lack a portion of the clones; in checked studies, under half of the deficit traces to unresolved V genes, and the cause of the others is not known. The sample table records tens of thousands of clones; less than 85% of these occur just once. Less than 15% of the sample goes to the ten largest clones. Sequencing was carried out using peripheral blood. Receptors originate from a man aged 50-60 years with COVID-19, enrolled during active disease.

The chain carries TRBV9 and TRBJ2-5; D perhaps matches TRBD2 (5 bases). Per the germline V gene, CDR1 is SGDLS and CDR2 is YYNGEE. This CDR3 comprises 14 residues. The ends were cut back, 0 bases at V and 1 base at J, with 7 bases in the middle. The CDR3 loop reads CASSVGLFQETQYF. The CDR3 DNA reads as TGTGCCAGCAGCGTAGGACTATTCCAAGAGACCCAGTACTTC.

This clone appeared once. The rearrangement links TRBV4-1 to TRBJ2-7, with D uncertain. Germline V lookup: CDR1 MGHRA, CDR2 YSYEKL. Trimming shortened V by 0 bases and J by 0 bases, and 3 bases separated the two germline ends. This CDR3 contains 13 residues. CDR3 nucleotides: TGCGCCAGCAGCCAAGAGGCCTCCTACGAGCAGTACTTC. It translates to CASSQEASYEQYF.

Here the CDR3 DNA reads TGCAGCGCCCTCGGACAGGCCGGGGAGCTGTTTTTT. Amino acids: CSALGQAGELFF. The chain recombines TRBV29-1 with TRBJ2-2; 7 positions agree with TRBD1. This CDR3 has 12 amino acids. Looked up from germline, CDR1 is SQVTM and CDR2 is ANQGSEA. The V gene end was trimmed by 7 bases and the J gene end by 6 bases; junction bases not matched to a gene: 5.

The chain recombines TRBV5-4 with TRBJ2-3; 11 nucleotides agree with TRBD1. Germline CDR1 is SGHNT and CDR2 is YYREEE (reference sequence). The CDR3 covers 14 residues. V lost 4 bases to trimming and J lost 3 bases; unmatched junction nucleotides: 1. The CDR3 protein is CASSGDRGTDTQYF. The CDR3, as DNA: TGTGCCAGCAGCGGGGACAGGGGGACAGATACGCAGTATTTT.

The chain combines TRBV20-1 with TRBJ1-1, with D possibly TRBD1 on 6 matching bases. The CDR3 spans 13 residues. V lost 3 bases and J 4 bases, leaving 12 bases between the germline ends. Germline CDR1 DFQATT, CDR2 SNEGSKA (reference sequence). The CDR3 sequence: CSASRSGVTEAFF. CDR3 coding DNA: TGCAGTGCTAGTCGGTCAGGGGTCACTGAAGCTTTCTTT.

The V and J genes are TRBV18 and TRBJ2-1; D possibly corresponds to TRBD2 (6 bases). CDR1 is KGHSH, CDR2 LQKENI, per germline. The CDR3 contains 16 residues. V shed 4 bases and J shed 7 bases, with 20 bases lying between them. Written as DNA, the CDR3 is TGTGCCAGCTCACGTCGCGGGACTCCTCCGGGGAATGAGCAGTTCTTC. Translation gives CASSRRGTPPGNEQFF.

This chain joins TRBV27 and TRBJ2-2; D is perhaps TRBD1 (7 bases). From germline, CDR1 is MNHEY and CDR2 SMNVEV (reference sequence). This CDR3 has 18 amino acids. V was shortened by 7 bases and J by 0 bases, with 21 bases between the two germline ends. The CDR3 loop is CASTPQGVRGPNTGELFF. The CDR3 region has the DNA TGTGCCAGCACCCCGCAGGGGGTACGGGGGCCGAACACCGGGGAGCTGTTTTTT.

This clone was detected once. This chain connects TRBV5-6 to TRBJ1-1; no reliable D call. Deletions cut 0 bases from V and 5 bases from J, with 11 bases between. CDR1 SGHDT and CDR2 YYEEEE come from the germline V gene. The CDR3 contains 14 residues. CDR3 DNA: TGTGCCAGCAGCTTGGGAGGTAGGCGGACTGAAGCTTTCTTT. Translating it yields CASSLGGRRTEAFF. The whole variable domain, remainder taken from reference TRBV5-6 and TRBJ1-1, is DAGVTQSPTHLIKTRGQQVTLRCSPKSGHDTVSWYQQALGQGPQFIFQYYEEEERQRGNFPDRFSGHQFPNYSSELNVNALLLGDSALYLCASSLGGRRTEAFFGQGTRLTVV.

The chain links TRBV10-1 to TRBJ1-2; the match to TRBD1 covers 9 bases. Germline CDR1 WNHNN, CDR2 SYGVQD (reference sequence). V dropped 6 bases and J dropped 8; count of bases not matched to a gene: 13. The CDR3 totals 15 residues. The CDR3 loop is CASRKDRGTIRGYTF. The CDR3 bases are TGCGCCAGCAGGAAGGACAGGGGAACGATTAGGGGCTACACCTTC.

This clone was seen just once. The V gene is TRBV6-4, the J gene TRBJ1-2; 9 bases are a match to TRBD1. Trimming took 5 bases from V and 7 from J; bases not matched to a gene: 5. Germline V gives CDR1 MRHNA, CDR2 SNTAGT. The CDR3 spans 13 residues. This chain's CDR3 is CASSPGTGFGYTF. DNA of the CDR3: TGTGCCAGCAGTCCCGGGACAGGGTTTGGCTACACCTTC.

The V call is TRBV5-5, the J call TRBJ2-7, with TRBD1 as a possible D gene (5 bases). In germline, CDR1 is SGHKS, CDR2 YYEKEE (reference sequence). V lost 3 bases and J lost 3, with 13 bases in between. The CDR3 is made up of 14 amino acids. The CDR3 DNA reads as TGTGCCAGCAGCTGGGGCTTATACGGCTACGAGCAGTACTTC. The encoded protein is CASSWGLYGYEQYF.

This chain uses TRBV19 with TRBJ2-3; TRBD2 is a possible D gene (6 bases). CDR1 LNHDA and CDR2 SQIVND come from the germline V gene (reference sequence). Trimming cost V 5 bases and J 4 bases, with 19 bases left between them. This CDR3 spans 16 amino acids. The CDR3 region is CASSPSWSGPADTQYF. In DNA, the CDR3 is TGTGCCAGTAGTCCCTCGTGGAGCGGGCCTGCAGATACGCAGTATTTT.

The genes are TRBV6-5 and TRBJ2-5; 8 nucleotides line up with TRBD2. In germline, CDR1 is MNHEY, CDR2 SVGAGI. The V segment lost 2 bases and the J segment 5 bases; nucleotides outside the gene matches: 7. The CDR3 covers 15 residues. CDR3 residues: CASSYGLAGVETQYF. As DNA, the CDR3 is TGTGCCAGCAGTTACGGGCTAGCGGGCGTGGAGACCCAGTACTTC.

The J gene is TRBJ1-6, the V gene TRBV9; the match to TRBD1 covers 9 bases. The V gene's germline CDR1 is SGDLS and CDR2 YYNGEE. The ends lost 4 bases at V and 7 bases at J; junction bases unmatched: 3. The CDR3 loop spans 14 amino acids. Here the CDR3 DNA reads TGTGCCAGCAGCTCCGGGACAGGGAATTCACCCCTCCACTTT. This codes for CASSSGTGNSPLHF.

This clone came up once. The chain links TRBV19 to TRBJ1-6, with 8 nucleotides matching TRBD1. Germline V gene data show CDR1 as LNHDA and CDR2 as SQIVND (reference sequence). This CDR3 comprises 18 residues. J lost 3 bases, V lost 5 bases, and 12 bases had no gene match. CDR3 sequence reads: CASSRENQGAGYNSPLHF. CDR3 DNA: TGTGCCAGTAGTCGCGAGAATCAGGGGGCCGGCTATAATTCACCCCTCCACTTT.

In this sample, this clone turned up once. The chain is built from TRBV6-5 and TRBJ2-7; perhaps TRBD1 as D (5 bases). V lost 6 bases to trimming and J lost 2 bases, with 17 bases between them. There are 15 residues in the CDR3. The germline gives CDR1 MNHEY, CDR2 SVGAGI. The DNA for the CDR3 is TGTGCCAGCAGCCAAACAGGAGAGCGAGCCTACGAGCAGTACTTC. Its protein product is CASSQTGERAYEQYF.

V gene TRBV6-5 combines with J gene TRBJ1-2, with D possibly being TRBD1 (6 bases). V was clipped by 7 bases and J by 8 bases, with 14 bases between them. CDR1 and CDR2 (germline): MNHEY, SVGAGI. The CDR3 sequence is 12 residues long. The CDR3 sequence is CASNWGQGGYTF. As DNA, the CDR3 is TGTGCCAGCAACTGGGGGCAAGGAGGCTACACCTTC.

CDR3 DNA: TGTGCCAGCAGCGGACAGGGAGGAAATCAGCCCCAGCATTTT. It specifies CASSGQGGNQPQHF. The chain is built from TRBV2 and TRBJ1-5, with 8 positions matching TRBD1. Germline values: CDR1 SNHLY, CDR2 FYNNEI. Trimming at V came to 6 bases and at J to 4 bases, leaving 5 bases not matched to a gene. The CDR3 is made up of 14 amino acids.

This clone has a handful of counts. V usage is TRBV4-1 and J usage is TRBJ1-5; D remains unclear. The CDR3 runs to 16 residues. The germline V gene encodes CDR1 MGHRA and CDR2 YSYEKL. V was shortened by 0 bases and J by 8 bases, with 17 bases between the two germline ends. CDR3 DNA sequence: TGCGCCAGCAGCCAAGATTCCCCAACAGAAATCAAGCCCCAGCATTTT. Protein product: CASSQDSPTEIKPQHF.